What follows describes a single T cell receptor (beta chain). The data stem from a study of blood T cell repertoires in COVID-19. In the study overall: The origin of the acute and convalescent COVID-19 samples was the United States, Italy and Spain. The analysed material was cDNA or gDNA that came from T cells, B-cell-depleted T cells, or PBMCs.

Per the original data handling: Amplification with reference gene primers provided the estimates of nucleated cell counts. Libraries were prepared by immunoSEQ multiplex PCR; TCRdb keeps only in-frame clonotypes and omits some of them. The V and J calls and clone size are taken from that table; D and trimming were inferred from the DNA. The sample includes about 180,000 clones, more than 85% seen only once; the top ten take roughly 2.9%. The sequencing input was peripheral blood. The sequence came from a woman aged 25 to 39 with active or convalescent COVID-19.

CDR3 region: CASILSRGPTEAFF. The CDR3 nucleotides are TGTGCCAGCATCCTAAGTAGGGGGCCTACTGAAGCTTTCTTT. The J gene is TRBJ1-1, the V gene TRBV2; 7 nucleotides agree with TRBD1. CDR3 length: 14 residues. Germline V lookup: CDR1 SNHLY, CDR2 FYNNEI. With 7 bases clipped from V and 5 bases from J, the junction kept 10 bases outside the gene matches. Looking up the rest from reference TRBV2 and TRBJ1-1 gives the full variable domain: EPEVTQTPSHQVTQMGQEVILRCVPISNHLYFYWYRQILGQKVEFLVSFYNNEISEKSEIFDDQFSVERPDGSNFTLKIRSTKLEDSAMYFCASILSRGPTEAFFGQGTRLTVV.